Shown below are 14 T cell receptor beta chains from a single sample sequenced in a study of shared clonotypes between healthy human individuals. Only in-frame clones appear in the TCRdb table, and some are missing; sequencing was by immunoSEQ multiplex PCR. The table lists some 2.4 million clones, 93% of them singletons, with about 0.34% in the top ten. Input material: naive CD4+ T cells from PBMCs. As to subset: CD45RA+ positively selected. The origin of the receptors is a man between 18 and 35 years old in good health. Some clones in this sample may be carry-over from other donors' samples.

This chain uses TRBV2 with TRBJ2-4; the D gene is possibly TRBD2 (6 bases). The CDR3 has 15 residues. V lost 3 bases to trimming and J lost 0 bases, with 9 bases between them. The germline CDR1 and CDR2 sequences are SNHLY and FYNNEI. DNA of the CDR3: TGTGCCAGCAGTGACGAGGGACTAGCCAAAAACATTCAGTACTTC. This sequence encodes CASSDEGLAKNIQYF.

The chain uses TRBV5-5 and TRBJ1-4; D remains ambiguous. The CDR3 is 17 amino acids. Trimming took 2 bases from V and 2 from J, leaving 16 bases between them. In germline, CDR1 is SGHKS, CDR2 YYEKEE (reference sequence). CDR3 loop: CASSLNAPGATNEKLFF. Written as DNA, the CDR3 is TGTGCCAGCAGCTTAAACGCCCCGGGCGCTACTAATGAAAAACTGTTTTTT.

The chain combines TRBV5-1 with TRBJ1-4; TRBD1 agrees at 7 bases. The germline CDR1 and CDR2 sequences are SGHRS and YFSETQ. The trim removed 0 bases at V and 5 bases at J, leaving 7 bases unmatched. The CDR3 sequence is 16 residues long. CDR3 loop: CASSLVRGQANEKLFF. The CDR3 DNA reads TGCGCCAGCAGCTTGGTTAGGGGGCAAGCGAATGAAAAACTGTTTTTT.

This clone was detected only once. The rearrangement uses TRBV7-2 and TRBJ1-2; 9 bases agree with TRBD1. Unmatched junction bases numbered 5, after V lost 5 bases and J lost 4 bases. The CDR3 runs 14 residues. CDR1 and CDR2 (germline): SGHTA, FQGNSA. CDR3 nucleotides: TGTGCCAGCAGCCCACAGGGGGCGAGCTATGGCTACACCTTC. Protein: CASSPQGASYGYTF.

This clone is a singleton in its sample. The V and J genes are TRBV18 and TRBJ1-1; 9 bases agree with TRBD1. This CDR3 is 15 amino acids long. CDR1 and CDR2 (germline): KGHSH, LQKENI. Trimming took 3 bases from V and 5 from J; bases not matched to a gene: 7. CDR3 protein: CASSPRDRGWTEAFF. CDR3 nucleotide sequence: TGTGCCAGCTCACCTAGAGACAGGGGGTGGACTGAAGCTTTCTTT.

The chain joins TRBV2 to TRBJ1-2, with D possibly being TRBD1 (5 bases). Per the germline V gene, CDR1 is SNHLY and CDR2 is FYNNEI. The CDR3 has 15 residues. V lost 3 bases to trimming and J lost 0 bases, with 11 bases between them. DNA of the CDR3: TGTGCCAGCAGTGACAGGGACGGAGCTAACTATGGCTACACCTTC. Encoded protein: CASSDRDGANYGYTF.

The genes are TRBV30 and TRBJ1-2, with TRBD1 matching over 8 bases. Trimming removed 4 bases from V and 2 bases from J; junction bases left unmatched: 6. The CDR3 is 14 amino acids. Germline assignment: CDR1 GTSNPN and CDR2 SVGIG (reference sequence). The CDR3 protein is CAWIRTGTNYGYTF. CDR3 sequence (DNA): TGTGCCTGGATTCGGACAGGGACAAACTATGGCTACACCTTC.

The V call is TRBV7-8, the J call TRBJ1-5; perhaps TRBD1 as D (5 bases). Deletions cut 0 bases from V and 0 bases from J, with 9 bases between. CDR3 length: 16 residues. Germline V gives CDR1 SGHVS, CDR2 FQNEAQ. CDR3 DNA sequence: TGTGCCAGCAGCTTAGCCCGACAGTATAGCAATCAGCCCCAGCATTTT. As protein: CASSLARQYSNQPQHF. The whole variable domain, remainder taken from reference TRBV7-8 and TRBJ1-5, is GAGVSQSPRYKVAKRGQDVALRCDPISGHVSLFWYQQALGQGPEFLTYFQNEAQLDKSGLPSDRFFAERPEGSVSTLKIQRTQQEDSAVYLCASSLARQYSNQPQHFGDGTRLSIL.

The genes are TRBV7-8 and TRBJ2-7; D remains ambiguous. Germline-derived CDR1 and CDR2 are SGHVS and FQNEAQ. The germline V and J ends were trimmed by 1 base and 2 bases, with 12 bases remaining between them. This CDR3 has 15 amino acids. In DNA, the CDR3 is TGTGCCAGCAGCTTAGGTGGTCGACTCACCTACGAGCAGTACTTC. This encodes CASSLGGRLTYEQYF.

The CDR3 here is CASSQTPGVGDGTIYF. In DNA form, the CDR3 reads TGTGCCAGCAGCCAGACCCCTGGGGTAGGTGACGGCACCATATATTTT. The chain recombines TRBV7-9 with TRBJ1-3; D is unclear. The V gene's germline CDR1 is SEHNR and CDR2 FQNEAQ (reference sequence). Trimming pared 5 bases from V and 9 bases from J, leaving 23 bases between. The CDR3 is made up of 16 amino acids. Combining the CDR3 with reference TRBV7-9 and TRBJ1-3 gives the whole variable domain DTGVSQNPRHKITKRGQNVTFRCDPISEHNRLYWYRQTLGQGPEFLTYFQNEAQLEKSRLLSDRFSAERPKGSFSTLEIQRTEQGDSAMYLCASSQTPGVGDGTIYFGEGSWLTVV.

The chain joins TRBV7-8 to TRBJ2-2; weak D call: TRBD2 (6 bases). V lost 1 base and J lost 6, with 15 bases in between. The germline V gene encodes CDR1 SGHVS and CDR2 FQNEAQ. The CDR3 runs 16 residues. As DNA, the CDR3 is TGTGCCAGCAGCTTAGTGGAGGGCCGGTTACCCGGGGAGCTGTTTTTT. Residues: CASSLVEGRLPGELFF.

V gene TRBV25-1 combines with J gene TRBJ1-6; no clear D. With 6 bases removed from V and 8 bases from J, the gap between germline ends came to 11 bases. CDR1 is MGHDK and CDR2 is SYGVNS in the germline V gene. This CDR3 contains 13 residues. The CDR3 coding sequence is TGTGCCAGCAGGGATGACCAATATTCACCCCTCCACTTT. This gives the protein CASRDDQYSPLHF.

V usage is TRBV7-9 and J usage is TRBJ2-7, with 11 bases that match TRBD1. There are 14 residues in the CDR3. The germline V gene has CDR1 SEHNR and CDR2 FQNEAQ (reference sequence). V dropped 2 bases and J dropped 5; count of bases not matched to a gene: 2. CDR3 bases: TGTGCCAGCAGCTTACGGGGACAGGGGGACGAGCAGTACTTC. This translates into CASSLRGQGDEQYF.

DNA of the CDR3: TGTGCCAGCATCCGAGGTCAGGACAGGGGCGGAGGTGAGCAGTTCTTC. Amino acid sequence: CASIRGQDRGGGEQFF. The J gene is TRBJ2-1, the V gene TRBV5-4; 9 nucleotides match TRBD1. This CDR3 has 16 amino acids. Germline CDR1 reads SGHNT; CDR2 reads YYREEE (reference sequence). V shed 6 bases, J shed 9 bases, and the junction held 16 bases outside the gene matches.